The T cell receptor (beta chain) under discussion was sequenced for a study of OX40 agonist ivuxolimab in advanced cancers. For the study at large: Of the participants, 35% to 50% had some prior anti-PD-1, anti-PD-L1 or anti-CTLA-4 therapy, which was allowed.

Sequenced by immunoSEQ multiplex PCR; TCRdb stores in-frame clones only, minus some. This sample has 150,000 to 180,000 clones; roughly 92% occur once, and the top ten carry approximately 0.3%. V shed 5 bases and J 3 bases; nucleotides not matched to a gene: 7. There are 14 residues in the CDR3. CDR1 is MNHEY and CDR2 is SVGAGI in the germline V gene. The rearrangement joins TRBV6-5 to TRBJ2-7; TRBD1 matches 7 bases. This receptor was taken from an adult with an advanced solid tumor such as melanoma, head and neck, liver or kidney cancer. The sequencing here drew on CD4+ or CD8+ T cells sorted from blood, taken in a trial of the OX40 agonist ivuxolimab. Here the CDR3 reads CASSPDNRGYEQYF. In nucleotides, the CDR3 is TGTGCCAGCAGTCCCGACAACAGGGGCTACGAGCAGTACTTC.